This T cell receptor beta chain was recovered during a study of blood T cell repertoires in COVID-19 (TCRdb year 2020). Turning to the overall study: Samples from collaborators originated in the United States, Italy and Spain and spanned both the acute and convalescent phases of COVID-19. The prospective study material was composed of cDNA or gDNA derived from T cells, B-cell-depleted T cells, or PBMCs. Deeply sampled blood TCRbeta repertoires from subjects exposed to, actively infected with, or recovered from COVID-19 were included in the dataset. The repertoires were released in a freely available public database meant as a resource for research on the immune response to SARS-CoV-2. The samples were drawn from two sources: the first 160 participants of the ongoing ImmuneRACE study, and 1,000 to 1,500 subjects contributed by 6 global collaborators. A de-identified subject ID, COVID-19 status, age in years and sex were almost always included in the sample metadata. Where HLA class I and class II types were available, the types were taken from metadata supplied by the sample provider, not from assay-based typing. What the study reported, not specific to this receptor: Clinical and demographic metadata were provided uncurated, with the amount varying by source and participant.

TCRbeta CDR3 regions were amplified from genomic DNA using the immunoSEQ Assay, a bias-controlled multiplex PCR. The original methods were these. The number of nucleated cells in each sample was estimated from the amplification of reference gene primers within the assay. To quantify the absolute abundance of each unique TCRbeta CDR3 rearrangement, sequence reads were collapsed and filtered. For each sample, productive Simpson clonality was calculated as the square root of Simpson's diversity index over productive rearrangements. Here the immuneACCESS table is served through TCRdb, limited to in-frame sequences with V and J called. Missing clones are a known gap in these copies; in checked studies unresolved V genes cover under half, and the rest lacks a known reason. That table gives V, J and clone size, and the DNA gave D and trimming. Counted in this sample were about 200,000 clones; about four fifths of them appeared once. The ten largest clones add up to 8.2% of the sample.

The collaborating institutions used their own protocols to collect whole blood in K2EDTA tubes. For TCRbeta analysis, collaborator samples were shipped as frozen whole blood, as isolated PBMCs, or as DNA extracted from either sample type. A remark on this clone: No antigen is known for it. Per-base qualities were not stored, and no clone one base away is much larger.

Reading the germline V gene (reference sequence) gives CDR1 MNHEY and CDR2 SMNVEV. From V the trimming removes 5 bases and from J it removes 4 bases, while the gene matches leave 4 bases of the junction unaccounted for. There are 15 amino acids in the CDR3, from cysteine to phenylalanine inclusive. The only DNA kept is the CDR3, 45 bases in frame from the first base. The sequenced material came from peripheral blood. This sequence originates from a woman in her fifties or sixties with acute or convalescent COVID-19. The rearranged segments are TRBV27 and TRBJ2-1; 11 central nucleotides agree with TRBD2. In nucleotides, the sequence is TGTGCCAGCAGTCCTCTAGCGGGAGGATACAATGAGCAGTTCTTC. This yields the protein CASSPLAGGYNEQFF.